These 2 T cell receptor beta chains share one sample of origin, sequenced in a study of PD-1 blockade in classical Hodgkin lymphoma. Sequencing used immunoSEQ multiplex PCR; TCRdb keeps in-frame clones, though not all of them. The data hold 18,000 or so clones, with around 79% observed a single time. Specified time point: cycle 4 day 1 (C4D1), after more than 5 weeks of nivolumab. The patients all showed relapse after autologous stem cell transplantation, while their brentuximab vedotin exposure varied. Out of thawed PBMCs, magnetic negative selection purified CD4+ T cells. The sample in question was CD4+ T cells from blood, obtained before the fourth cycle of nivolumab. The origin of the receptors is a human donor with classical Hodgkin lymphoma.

The CDR3 DNA sequence: TGTGCCAGTAGTGCGTCCTACAGGGTGAGCTTGAACTATGGCTACACCTTC. It codes for CASSASYRVSLNYGYTF. The chain links TRBV19 to TRBJ1-2; tentatively, D is TRBD1 (6 bases). CDR3 size: 17 residues. V lost 5 bases and J 2 bases, leaving 21 bases between the germline ends. The germline V gene encodes CDR1 LNHDA and CDR2 SQIVND (reference sequence).

Written as DNA, the CDR3 is TGTGCCAGCATGGAGCAAGAAAATTCACCCCTCCACTTT. Translated, it gives CASMEQENSPLHF. This chain joins TRBV4-2 and TRBJ1-6; D gene ambiguous. This CDR3 contains 13 residues. V lost 7 bases and J 7 bases, leaving 11 bases between the germline ends. Germline CDR1 and CDR2: LGHNA and YNFKEQ.